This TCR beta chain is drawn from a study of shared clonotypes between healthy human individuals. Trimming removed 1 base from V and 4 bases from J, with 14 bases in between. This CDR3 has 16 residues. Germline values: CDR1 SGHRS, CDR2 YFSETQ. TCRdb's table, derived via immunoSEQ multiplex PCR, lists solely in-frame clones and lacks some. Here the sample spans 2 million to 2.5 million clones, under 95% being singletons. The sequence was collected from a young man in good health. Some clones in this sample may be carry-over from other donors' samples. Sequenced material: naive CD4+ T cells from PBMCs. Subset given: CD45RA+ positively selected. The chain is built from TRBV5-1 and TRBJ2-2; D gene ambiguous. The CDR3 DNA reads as TGCGCCAGCAGCTTGAGTACGCGGCAGCTCACCGGGGAGCTGTTTTTT. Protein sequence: CASSLSTRQLTGELFF.